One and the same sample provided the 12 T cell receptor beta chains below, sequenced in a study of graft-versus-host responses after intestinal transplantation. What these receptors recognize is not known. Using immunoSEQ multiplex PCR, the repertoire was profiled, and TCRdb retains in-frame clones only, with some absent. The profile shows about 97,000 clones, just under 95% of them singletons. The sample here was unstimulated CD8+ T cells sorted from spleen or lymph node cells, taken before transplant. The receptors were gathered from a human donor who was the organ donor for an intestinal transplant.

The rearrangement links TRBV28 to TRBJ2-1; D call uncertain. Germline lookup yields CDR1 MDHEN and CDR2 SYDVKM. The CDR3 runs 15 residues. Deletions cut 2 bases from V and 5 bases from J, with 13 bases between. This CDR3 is CASSLRSGADNEQFF. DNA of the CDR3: TGTGCCAGCAGTTTAAGATCTGGAGCTGACAATGAGCAGTTCTTC.

Here the CDR3 reads CASSEDDQETGLNTEAFF. CDR3 nucleotides: TGTGCCAGCAGTGAAGATGACCAAGAGACAGGGTTGAACACTGAAGCTTTCTTT. The chain carries TRBV6-1 and TRBJ1-1; 7 bases line up with TRBD1. Germline V gene sequence: CDR1 MNHNS, CDR2 SASEGT. The CDR3 runs to 18 residues. Trimming at V came to 1 base and at J to 0 bases, leaving 11 bases not matched to a gene.

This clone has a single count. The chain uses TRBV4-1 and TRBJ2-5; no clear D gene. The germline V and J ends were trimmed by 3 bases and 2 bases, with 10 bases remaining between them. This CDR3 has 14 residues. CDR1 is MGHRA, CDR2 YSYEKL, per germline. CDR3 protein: CASSHNALQETQYF. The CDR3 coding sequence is TGCGCCAGCAGCCATAATGCGCTTCAAGAGACCCAGTACTTC.

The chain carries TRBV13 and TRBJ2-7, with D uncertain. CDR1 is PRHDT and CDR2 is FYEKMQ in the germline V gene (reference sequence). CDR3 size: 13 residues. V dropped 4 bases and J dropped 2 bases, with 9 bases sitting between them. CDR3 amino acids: CASSYYRAYEQYF. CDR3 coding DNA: TGTGCCAGCAGCTATTACAGAGCCTACGAGCAGTACTTC.

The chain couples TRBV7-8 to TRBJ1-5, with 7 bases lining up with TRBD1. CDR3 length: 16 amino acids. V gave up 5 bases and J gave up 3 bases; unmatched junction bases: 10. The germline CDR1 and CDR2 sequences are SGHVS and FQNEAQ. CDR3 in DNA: TGTGCCAGCAGCCCTTACAGGGGCCATCTCAATCAGCCCCAGCATTTT. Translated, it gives CASSPYRGHLNQPQHF.

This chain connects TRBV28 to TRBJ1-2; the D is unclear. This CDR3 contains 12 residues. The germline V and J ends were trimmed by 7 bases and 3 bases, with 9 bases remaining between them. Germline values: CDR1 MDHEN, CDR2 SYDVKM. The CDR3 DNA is TGTGCCAGCACCCAGGAATACTATGGCTACACCTTC. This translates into CASTQEYYGYTF.

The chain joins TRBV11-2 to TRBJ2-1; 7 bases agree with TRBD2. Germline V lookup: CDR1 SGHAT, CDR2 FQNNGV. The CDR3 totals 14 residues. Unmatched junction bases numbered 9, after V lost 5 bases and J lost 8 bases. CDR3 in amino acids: CASSIQRDGDEQFF. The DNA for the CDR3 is TGTGCCAGCAGCATACAGCGGGATGGGGATGAGCAGTTCTTC.

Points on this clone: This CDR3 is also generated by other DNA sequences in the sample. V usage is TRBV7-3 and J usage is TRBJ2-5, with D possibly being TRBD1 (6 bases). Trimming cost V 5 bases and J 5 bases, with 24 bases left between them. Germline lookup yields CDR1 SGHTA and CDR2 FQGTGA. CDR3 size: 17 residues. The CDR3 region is CASSPTFGRQVQETQYF. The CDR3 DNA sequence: TGTGCCAGCAGCCCAACGTTCGGACGACAGGTCCAGGAGACCCAGTACTTC.

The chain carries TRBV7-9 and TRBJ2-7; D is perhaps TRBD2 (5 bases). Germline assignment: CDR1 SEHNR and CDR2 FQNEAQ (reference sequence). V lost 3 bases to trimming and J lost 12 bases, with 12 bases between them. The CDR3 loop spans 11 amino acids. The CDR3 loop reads CASSFGMRGYF. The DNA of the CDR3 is TGTGCCAGCAGCTTCGGGATGAGAGGGTACTTC.

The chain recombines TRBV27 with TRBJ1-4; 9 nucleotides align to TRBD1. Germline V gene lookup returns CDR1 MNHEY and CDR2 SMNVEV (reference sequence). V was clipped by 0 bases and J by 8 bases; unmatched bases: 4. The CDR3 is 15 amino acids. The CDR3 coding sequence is TGTGCCAGCAGTTTATCACAGGGGGCGCGCGAAAAACTGTTTTTT. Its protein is CASSLSQGAREKLFF. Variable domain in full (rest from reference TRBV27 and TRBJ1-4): EAQVTQNPRYLITVTGKKLTVTCSQNMNHEYMSWYRQDPGLGLRQIYYSMNVEVTDKGDVPEGYKVSRKEKRNFPLILESPSPNQTSLYFCASSLSQGAREKLFFGSGTQLSVL.

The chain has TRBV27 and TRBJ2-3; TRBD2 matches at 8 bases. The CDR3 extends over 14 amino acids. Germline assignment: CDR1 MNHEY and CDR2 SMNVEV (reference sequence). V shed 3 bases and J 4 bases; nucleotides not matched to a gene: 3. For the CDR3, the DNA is TGTGCCAGCAGTTTTGCAGCGGGAGCAGATACGCAGTATTTT. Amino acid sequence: CASSFAAGADTQYF.

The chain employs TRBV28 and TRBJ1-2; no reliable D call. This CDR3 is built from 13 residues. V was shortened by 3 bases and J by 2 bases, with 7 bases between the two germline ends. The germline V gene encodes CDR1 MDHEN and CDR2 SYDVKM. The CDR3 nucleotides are TGTGCCAGCAGTTTTTGGCAGAACTATGGCTACACCTTC. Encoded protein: CASSFWQNYGYTF.